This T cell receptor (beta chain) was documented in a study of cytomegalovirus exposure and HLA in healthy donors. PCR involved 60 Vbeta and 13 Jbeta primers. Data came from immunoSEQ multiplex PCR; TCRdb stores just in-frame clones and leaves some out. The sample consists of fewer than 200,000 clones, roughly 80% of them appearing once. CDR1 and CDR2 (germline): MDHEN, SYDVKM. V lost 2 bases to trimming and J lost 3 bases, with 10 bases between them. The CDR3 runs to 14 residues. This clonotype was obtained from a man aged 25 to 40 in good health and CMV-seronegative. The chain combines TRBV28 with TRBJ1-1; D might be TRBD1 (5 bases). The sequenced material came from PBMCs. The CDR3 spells CASSLTGAYTEAFF. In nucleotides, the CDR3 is TGTGCCAGCAGTTTAACAGGCGCCTACACTGAAGCTTTCTTT.